This entry lists 9 T cell receptor beta chains sequenced from one sample in a study of blood T cell repertoires in COVID-19. Profiling relied on immunoSEQ multiplex PCR, and the TCRdb table lists in-frame clones only, not all of them. The table records 60,000 to 80,000 clones, roughly 90% of them present only once. The source material was peripheral blood. The receptors derive from a human donor in a cohort sampled during active COVID-19.

The chain joins TRBV5-1 to TRBJ2-7, with 7 bases that match TRBD2. The CDR3 has 14 residues. The J segment lost 2 bases and the V segment lost 4 bases, leaving 6 bases of the junction unmatched. Germline assignment: CDR1 SGHRS and CDR2 YFSETQ. The CDR3 protein is CASSLEGLPYEQYF. CDR3 bases: TGCGCCAGCAGCCTCGAGGGACTACCCTACGAGCAGTACTTC.

This rearrangement joins TRBV15 to TRBJ2-3; 10 bases map to TRBD2. Germline V gene data show CDR1 as LNHNV and CDR2 as YYDKDF (reference sequence). CDR3 length equals 18 residues. V lost 3 bases and J lost 4; bases outside the gene matches: 13. CDR3 DNA sequence: TGTGCCACCAGCAGGGCCGCGAGCGGGAGGGCCCTAGCAGATACGCAGTATTTT. Translating it yields CATSRAASGRALADTQYF.

The chain uses TRBV21-1 and TRBJ2-3; the table's D call, TRBD2, was not checked against the DNA. TRBV21-1 is tagged as a pseudogene. This CDR3 has 20 amino acids. In DNA form, the CDR3 reads TGTGCCAGCAGCAGGCGTATGGACCCAATCGGGGTAAAATCCACAGATACGCAGTATTTT. It specifies CASSRRMDPIGVKSTDTQYF.

The CDR3 region has the DNA TGTGCCAGTAGTATAGTCCGAGGAGTCAGCGAGCAGTACTTC. Residues: CASSIVRGVSEQYF. This chain links TRBV19 with TRBJ2-7; D gene ambiguous. The CDR3 runs 14 residues. Trimming removed 1 base at V and 6 bases at J, with 13 bases between. CDR1 LNHDA and CDR2 SQIVND come from the germline V gene (reference sequence).

V and J are TRBV19 and TRBJ2-2, with a weak D call TRBD2 (6 bases). The CDR3 contains 14 residues. CDR1 LNHDA and CDR2 SQIVND come from the germline V gene (reference sequence). V shed 2 bases and J shed 5 bases, with 9 bases lying between them. The CDR3 loop reads CASSIKEGTGELFF. The CDR3 coding sequence is TGTGCCAGTAGTATAAAGGAGGGGACCGGGGAGCTGTTTTTT.

V usage is TRBV7-9 and J usage is TRBJ1-2; D is undetermined. V shed 1 base and J shed 2 bases, with 8 bases lying between them. Germline V gene data show CDR1 as SEHNR and CDR2 as FQNEAQ (reference sequence). The CDR3 has 14 amino acids. The CDR3 loop reads CASSLERQNYGYTF. CDR3 sequence (DNA): TGTGCCAGCAGCTTAGAACGCCAGAACTATGGCTACACCTTC.

This clone has a single count. J is TRBJ2-7 and V is TRBV6-5; 11 bases align to TRBD1. Germline V gene data show CDR1 as MNHEY and CDR2 as SVGAGI. This CDR3 region has 15 residues. The ends lost 0 bases at V and 3 bases at J; junction bases unmatched: 1. The CDR3 DNA is TGTGCCAGCAGTTACTCGGGACAGGGGGTCTACGAGCAGTACTTC. It specifies CASSYSGQGVYEQYF.

The rearrangement uses TRBV11-2 and TRBJ1-2; 9 bases are a match to TRBD1. Germline CDR1 is SGHAT and CDR2 is FQNNGV. The CDR3 sequence is 16 residues long. With 1 base clipped from V and 6 bases from J, the junction kept 9 bases outside the gene matches. The CDR3 spells CASSLATTGGADGYTF. The CDR3 DNA is TGTGCCAGCAGCTTAGCAACCACAGGGGGCGCGGATGGCTACACCTTC. Using reference TRBV11-2 and TRBJ1-2 for the parts outside the CDR3, the full variable domain is EAGVAQSPRYKIIEKRQSVAFWCNPISGHATLYWYQQILGQGPKLLIQFQNNGVVDDSQLPKDRFSAERLKGVDSTLKIQPAKLEDSAVYLCASSLATTGGADGYTFGSGTRLTVV.

The rearrangement joins TRBV7-2 to TRBJ2-7; 7 bases line up with TRBD1. In germline, CDR1 is SGHTA, CDR2 FQGNSA. The CDR3 has 13 amino acids. V lost 3 bases to trimming and J lost 3 bases; unmatched junction nucleotides: 2. Written as DNA, the CDR3 is TGTGCCAGCAGCTTGGGGGACAGCTACGAGCAGTACTTC. It translates to CASSLGDSYEQYF.